The 25 T cell receptor beta chains below were found in one sample sequenced in a study of naive and memory T cell subsets. Study results and caveats: Possibly reflecting memory cells re-expressing CD45RA, a few larger clonotypes occurred in naive repertoires, especially CD8.

For these receptors, no antigen is known. Both TRBC1 and TRBC2 were covered by a beta constant-region primer of two equimolar oligonucleotides. Nested alpha and beta constant-region primers with the SP2 primer drove four PCR rounds on ligated cDNA. TCRdb passed the UMI-ligation and nested PCR reads through MiXCR, listing each CDR3 protein once. The sample yields some 110,000 distinct CDR3 sequences, approximately 15% seen once. The specimen was naive CD8+ T cells from blood. These receptors were obtained from a human donor in good health.

The chain links TRBV27 to TRBJ1-2; no firm D call. V was pared by 5 bases and J by 0 bases, with 10 bases between. The germline V gene encodes CDR1 MNHEY and CDR2 SMNVEV (reference sequence). The CDR3 sequence is 14 residues long. CDR3: CASSETLANYGYTF. CDR3 nucleotide sequence: TGTGCCAGCAGTGAGACGCTTGCTAACTATGGCTACACCTTC.

J is TRBJ1-5 and V is TRBV27; TRBD1 is a possible D gene (5 bases). The ends were cut back, 6 bases at V and 4 bases at J, with 13 bases in the middle. This CDR3 comprises 14 residues. Germline lookup yields CDR1 MNHEY and CDR2 SMNVEV (reference sequence). The CDR3 DNA sequence: TGTGCCAGCAGCTTGGGTTGGGGGAATCAGCCCCAGCATTTT. Translation: CASSLGWGNQPQHF.

In this sample, this clonotype turned up a few times. The chain has TRBV20-1 and TRBJ2-5; D gene unclear. CDR3 size: 13 residues. CDR1 and CDR2 (germline): DFQATT, SNEGSKA (reference sequence). V was cut by 5 bases and J by 5 bases, with 15 bases left in between. CDR3 sequence: CSAFSLLGETQYF. Here the CDR3 DNA reads TGCAGTGCTTTTAGCCTATTGGGTGAGACCCAGTACTTC.

This clonotype was recorded at least ten times. V and J are TRBV11-2 and TRBJ2-3, with TRBD2 matching 16 bases. In germline, CDR1 is SGHAT, CDR2 FQNNGV. Trimming removed 5 bases from V and 6 bases from J; junction bases left unmatched: 5. The length of the CDR3 is 16 residues. Here the CDR3 reads CASSPPGLAGGDTQYF. The CDR3 nucleotides read TGTGCCAGCAGCCCCCCGGGACTAGCGGGAGGGGATACGCAGTATTTT.

This clonotype was observed a handful of times. The CDR3: CASSTTSAYEQYF. The DNA of the CDR3 is TGTGCCAGCAGCACGACTAGCGCCTACGAGCAGTACTTC. V usage is TRBV11-3 and J usage is TRBJ2-7; 8 bases fit TRBD2. V lost 5 bases, J lost 2 bases, and 2 bases stayed unmatched. This CDR3 has 13 amino acids. Per germline, CDR1 SGHNT and CDR2 YENEEA.

V gene TRBV19 combines with J gene TRBJ2-5; the match to TRBD2 covers 9 bases. In germline, CDR1 is LNHDA, CDR2 SQIVND (reference sequence). Trimming at V came to 3 bases and at J to 2 bases, leaving 1 base not matched to a gene. This CDR3 region has 14 residues. CDR3 in amino acids: CASSISGRQETQYF. Here the CDR3 DNA reads TGTGCCAGTAGTATTAGCGGGAGACAAGAGACCCAGTACTTC.

This clonotype was detected only a few times. The CDR3 loop reads CASGTGNSPLHF. The CDR3 DNA reads as TGTGCCAGCGGGACAGGAAATTCACCCCTCCACTTT. The V and J genes are TRBV2 and TRBJ1-6; 8 positions agree with TRBD1. With V trimmed by 8 bases and J by 7 bases, 1 base remained unmatched. Per germline, CDR1 SNHLY and CDR2 FYNNEI. The CDR3 has 12 residues.

This clonotype was counted ten times or more. The chain carries TRBV7-3 and TRBJ2-1; the match to TRBD2 covers 8 bases. This CDR3 has 14 amino acids. Germline V CDR1 and CDR2: SGHTA, FQGTGA. V shed 5 bases, J shed 4 bases, and the junction held 4 bases outside the gene matches. This CDR3 is CASSLAGGYNEQFF. The CDR3 nucleotides are TGTGCCAGCAGCCTAGCGGGCGGATACAATGAGCAGTTCTTC.

This chain uses TRBV29-1 with TRBJ1-2, with D perhaps TRBD1 (5 bases). The CDR3 loop spans 13 amino acids. Germline V lookup: CDR1 SQVTM, CDR2 ANQGSEA. Trimming stripped 5 bases from V and 4 bases from J, with 14 bases between. Written as DNA, the CDR3 is TGCAGCGTTCCAATTGGGGGGATCTATGGCTACACCTTC. It specifies CSVPIGGIYGYTF.

This clonotype has at least ten counts. The chain links TRBV7-9 to TRBJ1-2, with a possible D match to TRBD1 (5 bases). The germline V gene encodes CDR1 SEHNR and CDR2 FQNEAQ (reference sequence). V gave up 5 bases and J gave up 4 bases, with 14 bases separating them. This CDR3 comprises 14 residues. The chain's CDR3 is CASSPPDRSYGYTF. The CDR3 nucleotides are TGTGCCAGCAGCCCTCCCGACAGATCCTATGGCTACACCTTC.

The J gene is TRBJ2-3, the V gene TRBV6-6; D may be TRBD1 (5 bases). The CDR3 spans 12 residues. V lost 5 bases to trimming and J lost 5 bases, with 8 bases between them. Looked up from germline, CDR1 is MNHNY and CDR2 is SVGAGI (reference sequence). This CDR3 reads CASSTRGDTQYF. The CDR3, as DNA: TGTGCCAGCAGTACAAGGGGAGATACGCAGTATTTT.

This clonotype has just a few counts. The V and J genes are TRBV3-1 and TRBJ2-1; D might be TRBD2 (7 bases). CDR1 and CDR2 from the germline V gene are LGHDT and YNNKEL (reference sequence). This CDR3 spans 15 amino acids. V lost 0 bases, J lost 5 bases, and 11 bases lay in between. CDR3 sequence: CASSQEGGGHNEQFF. The DNA of the CDR3 is TGTGCCAGCAGCCAAGAGGGGGGGGGGCACAATGAGCAGTTCTTC.

The table lists this clonotype with many counts. V usage is TRBV11-1 and J usage is TRBJ1-1; D gene ambiguous. V lost 6 bases and J 0 bases, leaving 2 bases between the germline ends. In germline, CDR1 is SGHAT, CDR2 FQDESV (reference sequence). CDR3 length equals 11 residues. In nucleotides, the CDR3 is TGTGCCAGCAGGCTGAACACTGAAGCTTTCTTT. Translation gives CASRLNTEAFF.

This clonotype appeared many times. V is TRBV5-5 and J is TRBJ1-1; D uncertain. CDR3 length: 12 residues. CDR1 SGHKS and CDR2 YYEKEE come from the germline V gene (reference sequence). V was shortened by 5 bases and J by 4 bases, with 9 bases between the two germline ends. CDR3 in amino acids: CASSILGTEAFF. In nucleotides, the CDR3 is TGTGCCAGCAGTATATTGGGCACTGAAGCTTTCTTT.

The rearrangement links TRBV27 to TRBJ2-3; weak D call: TRBD2 (6 bases). Trimming removed 7 bases from V and 4 bases from J, with 9 bases in between. Germline values: CDR1 MNHEY, CDR2 SMNVEV (reference sequence). The CDR3 length is 12 residues. The CDR3 DNA reads TGTGCCAGCACCAGCGGGTCAGATACGCAGTATTTT. This codes for CASTSGSDTQYF.

V and J are TRBV4-3 and TRBJ1-1; D not certain. Deletions cut 0 bases from V and 6 bases from J, with 11 bases between. CDR1 is LGHNA, CDR2 YSLEER, per germline. This CDR3 has 14 residues. The CDR3 bases are TGCGCCAGCAGCCAAGAAGGAGTTAACGCTGAAGCTTTCTTT. It specifies CASSQEGVNAEAFF.

The CDR3 is CASSLAPGAYYNEQFF. CDR3 sequence (DNA): TGTGCCAGCAGCTTGGCCCCGGGGGCTTACTACAATGAGCAGTTCTTC. This chain uses TRBV5-4 with TRBJ2-1; D could derive from TRBD1 or TRBD2 (6 bases each). Between the trimmed V and J ends, which lost 0 bases and 3 bases, there was a span of 13 bases. Germline assignment: CDR1 SGHNT and CDR2 YYREEE (reference sequence). The CDR3 is 16 amino acids.

This clonotype has only a few counts. This rearrangement joins TRBV4-3 to TRBJ2-1; 12 bases line up with TRBD2. Germline CDR1 is LGHNA and CDR2 is YSLEER. The CDR3 loop spans 17 amino acids. V gave up 0 bases and J gave up 6 bases; unmatched junction bases: 6. As DNA, the CDR3 is TGCGCCAGCAGCCAAGAACATGCTAGCGGGGGGGGCAATGAGCAGTTCTTC. This translates into CASSQEHASGGGNEQFF.

The chain uses TRBV12-3 or TRBV12-4 and TRBJ2-6, with 10 positions matching TRBD1. V lost 5 bases to trimming and J lost 2 bases; unmatched junction nucleotides: 6. CDR3 length: 17 residues. CDR3 region: CASSVGTGAAGANVLTF. The CDR3 bases are TGTGCCAGCAGTGTCGGGACAGGGGCGGCTGGGGCCAACGTCCTGACTTTC.

This clonotype has just a few counts. The V and J genes are TRBV10-3 and TRBJ1-1, with D possibly matching TRBD1 (5 bases). The CDR3 is 16 residues long. V lost 2 bases, J lost 0 bases, and 13 bases lay in between. Germline CDR1 is ENHRY and CDR2 is SYGVKD. CDR3 amino acids: CAISEPTAHMNTEAFF. The CDR3 nucleotides read TGTGCCATCAGTGAGCCGACAGCACACATGAACACTGAAGCTTTCTTT.

J is TRBJ2-2 and V is TRBV27; no reliable D call. This CDR3 region has 14 residues. CDR1 and CDR2 from the germline V gene are MNHEY and SMNVEV (reference sequence). V lost 2 bases and J 2 bases, leaving 6 bases between the germline ends. The chain's CDR3 is CASSLGINTGELFF. The CDR3, as DNA: TGTGCCAGCAGTTTAGGAATTAACACCGGGGAGCTGTTTTTT.

This rearrangement joins TRBV25-1 to TRBJ1-1; weak D call: TRBD1 (6 bases). V was trimmed by 4 bases and J by 5 bases, leaving 14 bases between them. The V gene's germline CDR1 is MGHDK and CDR2 SYGVNS. The CDR3 covers 14 residues. Here the CDR3 reads CASSGGGAWTEAFF. The CDR3 bases are TGTGCCAGCAGTGGGGGGGGGGCCTGGACTGAAGCTTTCTTT.

This clonotype has at least ten counts. The chain is built from TRBV4-2 and TRBJ2-5; 8 positions match TRBD1. J lost 4 bases, V lost 1 base, and 5 bases had no gene match. Germline lookup yields CDR1 LGHNA and CDR2 YNFKEQ. The CDR3 has 15 amino acids. The CDR3 nucleotides read TGTGCCAGCAGCCAAGGACAGGGGCCTTTAGAGACCCAGTACTTC. It is translated as CASSQGQGPLETQYF.

The rearrangement links TRBV27 to TRBJ1-5; no reliable D call. The CDR3 length is 14 residues. V lost 3 bases and J 0 bases, leaving 6 bases between the germline ends. The germline gives CDR1 MNHEY, CDR2 SMNVEV (reference sequence). CDR3 region: CASSLQNSNQPQHF. The CDR3, as DNA: TGTGCCAGCAGTTTGCAGAATAGCAATCAGCCCCAGCATTTT.

This clonotype was observed a handful of times. V gene TRBV7-9 combines with J gene TRBJ2-7; D gene uncertain. The germline gives CDR1 SEHNR, CDR2 FQNEAQ (reference sequence). The CDR3 extends over 14 amino acids. V was trimmed by 2 bases and J by 7 bases, leaving 15 bases between them. CDR3 nucleotide sequence: TGTGCCAGCAGCTTACCTGGCCCCGTGAGAGAGCAGTACTTC. Its protein is CASSLPGPVREQYF.